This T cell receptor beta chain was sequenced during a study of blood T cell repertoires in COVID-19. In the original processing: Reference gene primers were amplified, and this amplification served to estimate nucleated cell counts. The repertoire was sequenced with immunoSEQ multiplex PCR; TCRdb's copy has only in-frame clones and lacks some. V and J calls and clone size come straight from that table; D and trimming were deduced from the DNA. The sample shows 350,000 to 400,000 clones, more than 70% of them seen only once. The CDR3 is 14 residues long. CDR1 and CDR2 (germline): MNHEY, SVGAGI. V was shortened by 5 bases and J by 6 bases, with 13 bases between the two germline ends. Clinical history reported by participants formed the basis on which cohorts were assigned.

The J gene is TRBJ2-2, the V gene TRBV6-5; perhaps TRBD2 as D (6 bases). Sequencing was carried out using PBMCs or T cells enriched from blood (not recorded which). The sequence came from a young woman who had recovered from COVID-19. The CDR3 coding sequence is TGTGCCAGCAGTCCGGAGGGGTTCCCCGGGGAGCTGTTTTTT. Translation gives CASSPEGFPGELFF.